Listed below are T cell receptor beta chains from one sample, sequenced in a study of blood T cell repertoires in COVID-19. Data came from immunoSEQ multiplex PCR; TCRdb stores just in-frame clones and leaves some out. The sample has 110,000 to 150,000 clones; 85% are singletons. Sample: peripheral blood. These receptors all stem from a man aged 50-60 years with acute or convalescent COVID-19. The CDR3 runs from the conserved cysteine through the conserved F or W. D genes are given only for firm matches.

TRBV27	TRBJ1-5	TRBD1	CASRYRGRGQDQPQHF	TGTGCCAGCAGGTACAGGGGGCGAGGGCAGGATCAGCCCCAGCATTTT
TRBV27	TRBJ1-2	TRBD1	CASSTNEGTGARGYTF	TGTGCCAGCAGTACAAACGAGGGGACAGGGGCTCGTGGCTACACCTTC
TRBV5-1	TRBJ2-1	-	CASSANYEQFF	TGCGCCAGCAGCGCGAACTATGAGCAGTTCTTC
TRBV4-2	TRBJ1-4	-	CASSQLQGSNEKLFF	TGTGCCAGCAGCCAACTACAGGGATCTAATGAAAAACTGTTTTTT
TRBV14	TRBJ2-1	-	CASSQRTDFEQFF	TGTGCCAGCAGCCAGCGGACAGATTTTGAGCAGTTCTTC
TRBV14	TRBJ1-1	-	CASSRVLGALNTEAFF	TGTGCCAGCAGCCGAGTCCTGGGGGCGCTGAACACTGAAGCTTTCTTT
TRBV11-3	TRBJ2-5	TRBD2	CASSRAGTSARQETQYF	TGTGCCAGCAGCCGCGCCGGGACTAGCGCCCGGCAAGAGACCCAGTACTTC
TRBV5-8	TRBJ1-4	-	CASSPAGRRMVVSTNEKLFF	TGTGCCAGCAGCCCCGCGGGTCGAAGGATGGTCGTTTCGACTAATGAAAAACTGTTTTTT
TRBV10-3	TRBJ2-2	-	CAIGQPALTGELFF	TGTGCCATAGGACAGCCCGCTCTAACCGGGGAGCTGTTTTTT
TRBV9	TRBJ1-6	-	CASSVTRDNSPLHF	TGTGCCAGCAGCGTTACTAGGGATAATTCACCCCTCCACTTT
TRBV21-1	TRBJ2-7	-	CASSKTSGRVKWAYEQYF	TGTGCCAGCAGCAAGACTAGCGGGAGGGTCAAATGGGCCTACGAGCAGTACTTC